This T cell receptor beta chain derives from a study of CD8 T cells in ankylosing spondylitis. Study conclusions and caveats: Previous work reported some of these motif variants in the synovial fluid and blood of reactive arthritis. Matched synovial fluid from ankylosing spondylitis patients was reported to be enriched for disease-linked clones. Clones linked with disease were CD8+ and fairly uncommon in the peripheral blood. The study identified a TCR beta motif of about eight highly homologous variants that appeared characteristic of ankylosing spondylitis blood.

Germline values: CDR1 DFQATT, CDR2 SNEGSKA (reference sequence). The CDR3 spans 15 residues. V lost 0 bases and J lost 10, with 16 bases in between. This clonotype was found many times. Its antigen is undetermined. By quantitative 5'-RACE with molecular barcodes, the TCR beta libraries were made. MiXCR was run by TCRdb on the 5' RACE reads, yielding one entry per CDR3 protein. This sample has more than 650,000 distinct CDR3 sequences, with 10% to 15% found just once. The clonotype originates from a male donor with ankylosing spondylitis. The genes are TRBV20-1 and TRBJ1-6; TRBD1 might be the D (5 bases). The sample was blood, either unsorted or a sorted T cell fraction (not recorded which). The CDR3 nucleotides are TGCAGTGCTAGAGATCAGGGCCGAATGAGATCACCCCTCCACTTT. Translation: CSARDQGRMRSPLHF.